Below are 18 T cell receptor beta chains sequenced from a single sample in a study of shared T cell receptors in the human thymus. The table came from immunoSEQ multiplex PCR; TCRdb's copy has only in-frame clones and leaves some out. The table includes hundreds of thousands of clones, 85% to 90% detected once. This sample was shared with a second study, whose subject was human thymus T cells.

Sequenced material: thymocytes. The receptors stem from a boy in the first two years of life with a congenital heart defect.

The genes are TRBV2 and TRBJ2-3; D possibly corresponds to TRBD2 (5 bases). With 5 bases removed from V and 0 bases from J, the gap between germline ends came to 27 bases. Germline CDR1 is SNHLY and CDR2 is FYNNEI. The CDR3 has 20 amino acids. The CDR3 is CASSYDGRLRTLFSTDTQYF. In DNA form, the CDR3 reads TGTGCCAGCAGTTACGATGGCCGACTAAGGACCTTATTTAGCACAGATACGCAGTATTTT.

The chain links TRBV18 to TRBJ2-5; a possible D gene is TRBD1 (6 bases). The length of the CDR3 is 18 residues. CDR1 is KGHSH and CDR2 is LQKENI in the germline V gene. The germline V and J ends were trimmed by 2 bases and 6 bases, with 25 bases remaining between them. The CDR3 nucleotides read TGTGCCAGCTCACCAGATACAGGGAAGTGGGTCCCAAAAAAGACCCAGTACTTC. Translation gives CASSPDTGKWVPKKTQYF.

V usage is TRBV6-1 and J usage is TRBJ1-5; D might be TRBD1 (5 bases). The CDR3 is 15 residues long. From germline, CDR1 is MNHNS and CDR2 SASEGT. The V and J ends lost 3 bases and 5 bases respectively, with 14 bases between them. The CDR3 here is CASSDKGQRHQPQHF. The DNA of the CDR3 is TGTGCCAGCAGTGACAAGGGGCAGCGTCATCAGCCCCAGCATTTT.

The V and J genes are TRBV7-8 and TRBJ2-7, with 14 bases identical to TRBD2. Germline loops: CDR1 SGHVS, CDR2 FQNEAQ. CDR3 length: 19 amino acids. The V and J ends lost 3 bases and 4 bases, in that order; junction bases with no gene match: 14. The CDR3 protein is CASSFRLAGGPVVAYEQYF. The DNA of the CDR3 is TGTGCCAGCAGCTTCCGACTAGCGGGAGGGCCAGTGGTAGCATACGAGCAGTACTTC.

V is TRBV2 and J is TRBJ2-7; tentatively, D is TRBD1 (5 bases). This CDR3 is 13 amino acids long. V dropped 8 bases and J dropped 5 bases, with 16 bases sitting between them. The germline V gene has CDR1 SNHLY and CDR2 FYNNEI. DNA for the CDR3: TGTGCCAGCTCCAAGATCTACAGGAACGAGCAGTACTTC. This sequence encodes CASSKIYRNEQYF.

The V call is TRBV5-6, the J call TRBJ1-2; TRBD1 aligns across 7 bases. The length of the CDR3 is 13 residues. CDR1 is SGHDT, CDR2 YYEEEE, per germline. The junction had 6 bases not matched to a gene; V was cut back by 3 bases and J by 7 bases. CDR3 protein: CASSSTGEFGYTF. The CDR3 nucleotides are TGTGCCAGCAGCTCTACAGGGGAATTTGGCTACACCTTC.

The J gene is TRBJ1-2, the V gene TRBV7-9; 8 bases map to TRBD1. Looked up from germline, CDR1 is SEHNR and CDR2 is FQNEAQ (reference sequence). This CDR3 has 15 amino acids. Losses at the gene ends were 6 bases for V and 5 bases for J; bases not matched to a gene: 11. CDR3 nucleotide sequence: TGTGCCAGCAGGGTTTGGGACAGGAGCCAGTATGGCTACACCTTC. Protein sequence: CASRVWDRSQYGYTF.

The CDR3, as DNA: TGCGCCAGCAGGGACCTAATCGGGACTAGCGGGAGGGCCGTTGACACCGGGGAGCTGTTTTTT. It yields the protein CASRDLIGTSGRAVDTGELFF. The V and J genes are TRBV10-1 and TRBJ2-2, with 16 bases lining up with TRBD2. This CDR3 comprises 21 residues. V lost 6 bases and J lost 3; bases outside the gene matches: 16. Per germline, CDR1 WNHNN and CDR2 SYGVQD (reference sequence).

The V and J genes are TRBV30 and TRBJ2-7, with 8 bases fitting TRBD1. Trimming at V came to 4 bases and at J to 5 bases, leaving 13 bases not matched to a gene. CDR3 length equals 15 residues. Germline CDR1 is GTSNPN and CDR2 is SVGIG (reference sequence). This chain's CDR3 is CAWNAAGQVKDEQYF. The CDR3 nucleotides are TGTGCCTGGAACGCGGCGGGACAGGTGAAGGACGAGCAGTACTTC.

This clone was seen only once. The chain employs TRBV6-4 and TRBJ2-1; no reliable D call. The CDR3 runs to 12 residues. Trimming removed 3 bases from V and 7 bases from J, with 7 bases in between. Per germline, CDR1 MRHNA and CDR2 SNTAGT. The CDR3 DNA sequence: TGTGCCAGCAGTGATCGGCGGAATGAGCAGTTCTTC. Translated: CASSDRRNEQFF.

The CDR3 DNA is TGTGCCAGCAGCCTGAAACGCGGAAACCCCCGAAGGAATGAGCAGTTCTTC. It translates to CASSLKRGNPRRNEQFF. This chain connects TRBV2 to TRBJ2-1; D not certain. CDR1 SNHLY and CDR2 FYNNEI come from the germline V gene. The CDR3 covers 17 residues. The V gene lost 6 bases and the J gene lost 7 bases, with 25 bases spanning the gap.

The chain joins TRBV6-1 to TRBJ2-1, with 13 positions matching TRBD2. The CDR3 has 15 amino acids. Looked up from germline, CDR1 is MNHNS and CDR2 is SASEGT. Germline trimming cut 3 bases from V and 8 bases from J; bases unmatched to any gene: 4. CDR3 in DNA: TGTGCCAGCAGTGAGACTAGCGGGAGGAGGGATGAGCAGTTCTTC. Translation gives CASSETSGRRDEQFF.

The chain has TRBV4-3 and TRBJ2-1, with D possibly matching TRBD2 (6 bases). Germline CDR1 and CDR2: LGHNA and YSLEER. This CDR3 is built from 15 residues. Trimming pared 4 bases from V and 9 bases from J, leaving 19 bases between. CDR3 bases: TGCGCCAGCAGCCCGGGACTCCGATCTTGGGGTGAGCAGTTCTTC. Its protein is CASSPGLRSWGEQFF.

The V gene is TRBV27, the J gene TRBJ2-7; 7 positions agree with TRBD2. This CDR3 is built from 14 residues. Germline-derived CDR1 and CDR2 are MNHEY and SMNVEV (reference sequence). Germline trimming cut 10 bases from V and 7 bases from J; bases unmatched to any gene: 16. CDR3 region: CATRGSGTLREQYF. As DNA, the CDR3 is TGTGCCACCCGGGGAAGCGGGACGCTTCGGGAGCAGTACTTC.

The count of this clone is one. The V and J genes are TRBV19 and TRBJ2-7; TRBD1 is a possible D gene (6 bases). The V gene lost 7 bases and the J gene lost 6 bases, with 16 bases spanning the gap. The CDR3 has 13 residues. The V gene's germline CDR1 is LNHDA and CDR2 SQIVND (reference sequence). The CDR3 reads CASNEQGAVEQYF. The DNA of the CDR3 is TGTGCCAGTAATGAACAGGGAGCGGTCGAGCAGTACTTC.

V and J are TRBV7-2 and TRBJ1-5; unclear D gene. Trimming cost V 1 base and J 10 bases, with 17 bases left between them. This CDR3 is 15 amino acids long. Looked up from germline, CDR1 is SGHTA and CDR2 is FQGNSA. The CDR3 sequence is CASSLELPVPGPQHF. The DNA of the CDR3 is TGTGCCAGCAGCTTAGAGTTGCCGGTTCCAGGACCCCAGCATTTT.

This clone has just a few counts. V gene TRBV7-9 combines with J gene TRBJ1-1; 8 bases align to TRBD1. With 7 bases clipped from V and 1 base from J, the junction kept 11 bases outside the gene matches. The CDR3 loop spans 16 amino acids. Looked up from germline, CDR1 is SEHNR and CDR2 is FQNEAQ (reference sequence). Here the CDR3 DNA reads TGTGCCAGCACCCCGGCAGGGGGCCAGAAGAACACTGAAGCTTTCTTT. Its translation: CASTPAGGQKNTEAFF.

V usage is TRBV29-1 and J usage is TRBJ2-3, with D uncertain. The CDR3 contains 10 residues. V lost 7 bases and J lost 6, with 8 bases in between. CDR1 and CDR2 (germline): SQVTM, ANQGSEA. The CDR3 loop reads CSGTPDTQYF. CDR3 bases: TGCAGCGGAACACCCGATACGCAGTATTTT.